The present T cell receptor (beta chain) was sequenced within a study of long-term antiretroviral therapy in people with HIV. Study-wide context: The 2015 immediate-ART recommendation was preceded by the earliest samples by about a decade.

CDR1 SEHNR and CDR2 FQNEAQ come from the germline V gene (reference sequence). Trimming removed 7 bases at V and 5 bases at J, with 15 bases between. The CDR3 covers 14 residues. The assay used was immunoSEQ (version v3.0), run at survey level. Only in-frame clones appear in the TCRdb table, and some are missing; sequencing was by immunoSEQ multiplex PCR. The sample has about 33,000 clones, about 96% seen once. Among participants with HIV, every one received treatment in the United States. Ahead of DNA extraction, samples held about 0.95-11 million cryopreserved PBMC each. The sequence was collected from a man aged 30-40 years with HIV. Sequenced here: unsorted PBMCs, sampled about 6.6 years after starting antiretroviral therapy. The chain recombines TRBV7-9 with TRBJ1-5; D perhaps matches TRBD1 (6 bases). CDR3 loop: CASTLGGPHQPQHF. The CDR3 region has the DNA TGTGCCAGCACCCTGGGGGGGCCGCATCAGCCCCAGCATTTT.